This TCR beta chain originates from a study of shared clonotypes between healthy human individuals. Libraries were prepared by immunoSEQ multiplex PCR; TCRdb keeps only in-frame clonotypes and omits some of them. The sample includes around 200,000 clones, 65% to 70% of them seen just once. Findings and limits, study-wide: Researchers found naive subsets generally carried larger estimated richness than memory subsets. Genetic and exposure-history diversity was limited by the small donor number.

As regards this clone: The antigen is unknown.

The germline CDR1 and CDR2 sequences are LNHDA and SQIVND (reference sequence). CDR3 length: 13 amino acids. V was cut by 3 bases and J by 2 bases, with 7 bases left in between. This chain joins TRBV19 and TRBJ1-1; D is possibly TRBD1 (5 bases). This sequence was found in a man younger than 40 in good health. Sample: memory CD4+ T cells sorted from blood. Subset denoted: CD45RA-negative fraction. CDR3 coding DNA: TGTGCCAGTAGTATCACAGGAAACACTGAAGCTTTCTTT. It translates to CASSITGNTEAFF. The entire variable domain, with the rest obtained from reference TRBV19 and TRBJ1-1, is as follows: DGGITQSPKYLFRKEGQNVTLSCEQNLNHDAMYWYRQDPGQGLRLIYYSQIVNDFQKGDIAEGYSVSREKKESFPLTVTSAQKNPTAFYLCASSITGNTEAFFGQGTRLTVV.